Following are 11 T cell receptor beta chains from one sample sequenced in a study of blood T cell repertoires in COVID-19. Using immunoSEQ multiplex PCR, the repertoire was profiled, and TCRdb retains in-frame clones only, with some absent. This table holds 170,000 or so clones, roughly 88% found once. The specimen sequenced was peripheral blood. Every receptor here comes from a woman aged 55 to 70 with acute or convalescent COVID-19.

The rearrangement uses TRBV7-9 and TRBJ2-5; 7 nucleotides align to TRBD1. This CDR3 comprises 15 residues. Germline V gives CDR1 SEHNR, CDR2 FQNEAQ (reference sequence). V shed 2 bases, J shed 4 bases, and the junction held 7 bases outside the gene matches. The CDR3: CASSLRQQGLETQYF. The CDR3 coding sequence is TGTGCCAGCAGCTTAAGGCAACAGGGGCTAGAGACCCAGTACTTC.

The chain is built from TRBV19 and TRBJ1-5; 8 bases are a match to TRBD1. The ends lost 3 bases at V and 0 bases at J; junction bases unmatched: 7. Germline CDR1 and CDR2: LNHDA and SQIVND (reference sequence). The CDR3 covers 17 residues. This chain's CDR3 is CASSILTGDYSNQPQHF. The CDR3 DNA follows: TGTGCCAGTAGTATCTTGACAGGGGACTATAGCAATCAGCCCCAGCATTTT.

J is TRBJ1-1 and V is TRBV6-6, with D uncertain. Germline CDR1 MNHNY, CDR2 SVGAGI (reference sequence). The CDR3 is 14 residues long. V dropped 8 bases and J dropped 2 bases, with 15 bases sitting between them. The DNA of the CDR3 is TGTGCCAGCTATTACGGGAGAATTAACACTGAAGCTTTCTTT. Its translation: CASYYGRINTEAFF.

The chain combines TRBV3-1 (or the pseudogene TRBV3-2) with TRBJ2-3; TRBD2 matches 8 bases. The V and J ends lost 7 bases and 3 bases, in that order; junction bases with no gene match: 9. Germline-derived CDR1 and CDR2 are LGHDT and YNNKEL (reference sequence). The CDR3 runs to 15 residues. CDR3 residues: CASTLDSGATDTQYF. The CDR3 nucleotides read TGTGCCAGCACCCTGGATAGCGGGGCGACAGATACGCAGTATTTT.

V is TRBV27 and J is TRBJ1-3, with D possibly being TRBD1 (5 bases). The germline V gene encodes CDR1 MNHEY and CDR2 SMNVEV (reference sequence). This CDR3 contains 15 residues. Trimming stripped 2 bases from V and 2 bases from J, with 10 bases between. CDR3 amino acids: CASSLNWGPGNTIYF. The CDR3 nucleotides read TGTGCCAGCAGTTTAAATTGGGGCCCTGGAAACACCATATATTTT.

This clone was observed a handful of times. The chain links TRBV6-5 to TRBJ2-6; no firm D call. Germline V lookup: CDR1 MNHEY, CDR2 SVGAGI. This CDR3 region has 16 residues. Trimming stripped 0 bases from V and 0 bases from J, with 6 bases between. CDR3 sequence reads: CASSYSVPSGANVLTF. Written as DNA, the CDR3 is TGTGCCAGCAGTTACTCCGTCCCCTCTGGGGCCAACGTCCTGACTTTC.

This chain joins TRBV4-3 and TRBJ2-2, with D hard to call. CDR1 LGHNA and CDR2 YSLEER come from the germline V gene. CDR3 length: 13 residues. Deletions cut 1 base from V and 5 bases from J, with 5 bases between. CDR3 in amino acids: CASSQVRTGELFF. The CDR3 DNA follows: TGCGCCAGCAGCCAAGTCAGGACCGGGGAGCTGTTTTTT.

The V and J genes are TRBV9 and TRBJ2-5; the match to TRBD2 covers 10 bases. This CDR3 region has 16 residues. Per germline, CDR1 SGDLS and CDR2 YYNGEE. V shed 2 bases and J 2 bases; nucleotides not matched to a gene: 6. CDR3 sequence: CASSVPRTSGQETQYF. The CDR3 nucleotides are TGTGCCAGCAGCGTCCCCCGGACTAGCGGTCAAGAGACCCAGTACTTC.

V and J are TRBV12-3 or TRBV12-4 and TRBJ1-2; D is unclear. V lost 7 bases and J lost 0, with 3 bases in between. This CDR3 spans 11 amino acids. CDR3 in amino acids: CASTTNYGYTF. The CDR3 region has the DNA TGTGCCAGCACCACTAACTATGGCTACACCTTC.

The V gene is TRBV29-1, the J gene TRBJ2-1; the match to TRBD1 covers 9 bases. V lost 6 bases to trimming and J lost 5 bases; unmatched junction nucleotides: 5. This CDR3 is 13 amino acids long. CDR1 and CDR2 (germline): SQVTM, ANQGSEA. CDR3 in DNA: TGCAGCGTCCCGGGACAGGGTCACAATGAGCAGTTCTTC. It yields the protein CSVPGQGHNEQFF.

This clone appeared once. This chain connects TRBV14 to TRBJ2-1; D might be TRBD2 (5 bases). V dropped 1 base and J dropped 4 bases, with 14 bases sitting between them. CDR3 length: 16 amino acids. From germline, CDR1 is SGHDN and CDR2 FVKESK. This chain's CDR3 is CASSQGLSGLYNEQFF. Here the CDR3 DNA reads TGTGCCAGCAGCCAAGGGCTAAGCGGACTGTACAATGAGCAGTTCTTC.